These T cell receptor beta chains were read from a single sample in a study of beta chain features in type 1 diabetes. Clones were read by immunoSEQ multiplex PCR, and TCRdb kept only the in-frame ones, dropping some. The sample has under 500,000 clones, 30% seen once; the top ten hold around 0.065%. Material for sequencing was naive CD4+ T cells from blood. These receptors came from a man between 18 and 29 years old in good health. Each CDR3 is given with its conserved first and last residue. A D gene is named only where the DNA matches it firmly. Size is stated for part of the rows, as once, few or many counts, or as a class when the clone is expanded.

NA,TRBJ1-1,TRBV30,NA,CAWEGGSTEAFF,TGTGCCTGGGAAGGGGGTAGCACTGAAGCTTTCTTT
NA,TRBJ2-5,TRBV7-7,few,CASSLSGIQETQYF,TGTGCTAGCAGCTTATCGGGGATCCAAGAGACCCAGTACTTC
NA,TRBJ2-6,TRBV29-1,NA,CSVGQPEGRANVLTF,TGCAGCGTTGGACAGCCTGAAGGAAGGGCCAACGTCCTGACTTTC
NA,TRBJ2-1,TRBV7-2,once,CASSLAQVQFF,TGTGCCAGCAGCTTAGCGCAGGTGCAGTTCTTC
NA,TRBJ2-1,TRBV4-2,few,CASSHRGGADEQFF,TGTGCCAGCAGCCACAGGGGGGGAGCGGATGAGCAGTTCTTC
NA,TRBJ2-7,TRBV30,few,CAWNQGPYEQYF,TGTGCCTGGAACCAGGGCCCCTACGAGCAGTACTTC
TRBD2,TRBJ2-3,TRBV2,NA,CASSDLERGFADTQYF,TGTGCCAGCAGTGACTTGGAGCGGGGCTTCGCAGATACGCAGTATTTT
NA,TRBJ2-2,TRBV25-1,NA,CASSVRPGAGTNTGELFF,TGTGCCAGCAGTGTACGCCCGGGAGCGGGCACGAACACCGGGGAGCTGTTTTTT
TRBD1,TRBJ1-1,TRBV7-9,NA,CASSAWTGAEEAFF,TGTGCCAGCAGCGCCTGGACAGGGGCCGAAGAAGCTTTCTTT
NA,TRBJ2-7,TRBV9,NA,CASSVELAGEQYF,TGTGCCAGCAGCGTAGAACTAGCAGGCGAGCAGTACTTC
TRBD2,TRBJ2-1,TRBV30,NA,CAWSPWTSPNEQFF,TGTGCCTGGAGTCCATGGACTAGCCCCAATGAGCAGTTCTTC
TRBD2,TRBJ2-7,TRBV30,NA,CAWSVRGGSSYEQYF,TGTGCCTGGAGTGTACGGGGCGGGAGCTCCTACGAGCAGTACTTC
TRBD1,TRBJ2-7,TRBV29-1,few,CSVGQGAAEQYF,TGCAGCGTTGGGCAGGGGGCGGCCGAGCAGTACTTC
NA,TRBJ2-1,TRBV7-2,few,CASSLGGSLNEQFF,TGTGCCAGCAGCTTAGGAGGGAGTCTCAATGAGCAGTTCTTC
NA,TRBJ2-5,TRBV5-4,few,CASSLIRSSGQETQYF,TGTGCCAGCAGCTTGATTAGGAGTAGCGGCCAAGAGACCCAGTACTTC